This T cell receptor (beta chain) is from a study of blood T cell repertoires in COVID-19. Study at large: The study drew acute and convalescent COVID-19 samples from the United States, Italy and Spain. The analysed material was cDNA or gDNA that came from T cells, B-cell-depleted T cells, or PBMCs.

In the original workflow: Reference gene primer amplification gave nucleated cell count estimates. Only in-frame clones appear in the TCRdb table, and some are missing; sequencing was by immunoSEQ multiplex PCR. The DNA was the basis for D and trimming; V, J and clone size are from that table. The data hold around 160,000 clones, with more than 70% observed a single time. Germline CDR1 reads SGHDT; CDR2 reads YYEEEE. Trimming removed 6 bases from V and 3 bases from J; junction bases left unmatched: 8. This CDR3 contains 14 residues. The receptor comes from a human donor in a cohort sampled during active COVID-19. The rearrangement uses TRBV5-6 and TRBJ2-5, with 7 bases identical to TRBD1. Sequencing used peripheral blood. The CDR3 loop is CASTTTGPEETQYF. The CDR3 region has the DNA TGTGCCAGCACCACGACAGGGCCCGAAGAGACCCAGTACTTC. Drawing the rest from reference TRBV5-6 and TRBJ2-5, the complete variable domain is DAGVTQSPTHLIKTRGQQVTLRCSPKSGHDTVSWYQQALGQGPQFIFQYYEEEERQRGNFPDRFSGHQFPNYSSELNVNALLLGDSALYLCASTTTGPEETQYFGPGTRLLVL.